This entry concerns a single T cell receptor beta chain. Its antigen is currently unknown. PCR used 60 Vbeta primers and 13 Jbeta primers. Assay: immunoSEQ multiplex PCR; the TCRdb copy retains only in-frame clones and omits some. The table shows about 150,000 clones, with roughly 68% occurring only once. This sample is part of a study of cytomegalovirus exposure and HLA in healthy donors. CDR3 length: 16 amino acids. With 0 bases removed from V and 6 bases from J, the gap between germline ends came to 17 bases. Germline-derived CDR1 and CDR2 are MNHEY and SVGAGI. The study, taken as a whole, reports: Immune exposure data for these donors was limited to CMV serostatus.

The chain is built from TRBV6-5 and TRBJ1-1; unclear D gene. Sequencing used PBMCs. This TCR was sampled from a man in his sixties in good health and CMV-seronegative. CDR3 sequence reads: CASSYSLGEITAEAFF. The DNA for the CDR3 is TGTGCCAGCAGTTACTCCCTTGGGGAGATCACCGCTGAAGCTTTCTTT.